This T cell receptor beta chain was sequenced for a study of T cell responses to AZD1222 COVID-19 vaccine. Regarding the study as a whole: Spike-specific TCR breadth and depth both grew after two AZD1222 doses. Seropositive status at baseline applied to only a handful of AZD1222 recipients. Variant regions that are unmutated are reportedly the target of nearly half of spike-specific TCRs.

Data came from immunoSEQ multiplex PCR; TCRdb stores just in-frame clones and leaves some out. The repertoire holds about 120,000 clones, with just under 90% as singletons. This CDR3 is 14 amino acids long. Germline CDR1 MNHEY, CDR2 SMNVEV (reference sequence). V was cut by 0 bases and J by 1 base, with 6 bases left in between. For this clone: Antigen unknown.

V usage is TRBV27 and J usage is TRBJ1-1; D unresolved. This TCR was recovered from an adult in good health. The material was peripheral blood, obtained on day 0 of AZD1222 vaccination. DNA for the CDR3: TGTGCCAGCAGTTTATCGGCAGGGAACACTGAAGCTTTCTTT. This codes for CASSLSAGNTEAFF.